Presented here are 28 T cell receptor beta chains from one specimen sequenced in a study of molecular identifiers for immune sequencing clone quantification. TCRdb reanalysed the PCR reads using MiXCR and keeps one entry per CDR3 protein. The sample yields 60,000 to 65,000 distinct CDR3 sequences, under 20% seen once. The material sequenced was naive CD8+ T cells from blood, with Jurkat cell RNA spiked in. Subset here: FACS-sorted CD8+CD4-CCR7+CD45RA+ naive T cells. The receptors were gathered from a human donor in good health. Some libraries in this study had Jurkat cell RNA spiked in.

The rearrangement joins TRBV29-1 to TRBJ2-7, with D maybe TRBD2 (6 bases). This CDR3 comprises 14 residues. V was clipped by 4 bases and J by 3 bases, with 16 bases between them. Germline V gene sequence: CDR1 SQVTM, CDR2 ANQGSEA. As DNA, the CDR3 is TGCAGCGTTGTTTCTGAGACTAGAGACTACGAGCAGTACTTC. Translating it yields CSVVSETRDYEQYF.

This clonotype appeared many times. CDR3 sequence (DNA): TGTGCCAGCAGCTTAGGAGGACTAGAGCAGTTCTTC. It yields the protein CASSLGGLEQFF. The chain employs TRBV13 and TRBJ2-1; D possibly corresponds to TRBD2 (6 bases). V was cut by 0 bases and J by 10 bases, with 7 bases left in between. The CDR3 contains 12 residues. Germline assignment: CDR1 PRHDT and CDR2 FYEKMQ (reference sequence). The entire variable domain, with the rest obtained from reference TRBV13 and TRBJ2-1, is as follows: AAGVIQSPRHLIKEKRETATLKCYPIPRHDTVYWYQQGPGQDPQFLISFYEKMQSDKGSIPDRFSAQQFSDYHSELNMSSLELGDSALYFCASSLGGLEQFFGPGTRLTVL.

This clonotype was seen more than once but under ten times. The chain joins TRBV7-8 to TRBJ2-1; 8 positions agree with TRBD2. Germline V gene lookup returns CDR1 SGHVS and CDR2 FQNEAQ. V shed 5 bases and J 5 bases; nucleotides not matched to a gene: 2. This CDR3 spans 13 amino acids. CDR3 DNA sequence: TGTGCCAGCAGCGTTAGCGGGAACAATGAGCAGTTCTTC. This gives the protein CASSVSGNNEQFF.

A word on this clonotype: A much larger clone differs from this one at a single base, so this may be a read error. V is TRBV14 and J is TRBJ2-2; either TRBD1 or TRBD2 may supply D (5 bases each). Trimming removed 7 bases at V and 2 bases at J, with 14 bases between. Germline assignment: CDR1 SGHDN and CDR2 FVKESK. This CDR3 has 15 amino acids. Here the CDR3 reads CASTRTGPNTGELFF. CDR3 DNA sequence: TGTGCCAGCACCAGGACGGGACCTAACACCGGGGAGCTGTTTTTT.

The V gene is TRBV28, the J gene TRBJ1-6, with D hard to call. The CDR3 contains 14 residues. Germline V gene sequence: CDR1 MDHEN, CDR2 SYDVKM. V was pared by 6 bases and J by 8 bases, with 14 bases between. The CDR3 DNA reads as TGTGCCAGCAGCCCCGGCGGTGAGGATTCACCCCTCCACTTT. Protein: CASSPGGEDSPLHF.

The sample holds many counts of this clonotype. This chain links TRBV5-1 with TRBJ2-7; perhaps TRBD1 as D (5 bases). This CDR3 comprises 14 residues. The ends were cut back, 4 bases at V and 4 bases at J, with 15 bases in the middle. The V gene's germline CDR1 is SGHRS and CDR2 YFSETQ. CDR3: CASSIGQGVYEQYF. The CDR3 DNA reads TGCGCCAGCAGCATTGGCCAGGGTGTGTACGAGCAGTACTTC.

On this clonotype: A much larger clone lies one base from this, so it may be a read error. This CDR3 fails to terminate in the conserved phenylalanine or tryptophan, so it likely reflects a read error. The rearrangement joins TRBV4-1 to TRBJ2-3; TRBD2 aligns across 7 bases. From germline, CDR1 is MGHRA and CDR2 YSYEKL. The ends lost 6 bases at V and 1 base at J; junction bases unmatched: 10. This CDR3 contains 16 residues. This CDR3 reads CASRLGGTKGTDTQYL. In DNA, the CDR3 is TGCGCCAGCAGGCTCGGGGGGACGAAAGGCACAGATACGCAGTATCTT.

V usage is TRBV5-5 and J usage is TRBJ2-7; TRBD1 or TRBD2 may be the D gene (5 bases each). The CDR3 is made up of 15 amino acids. V lost 4 bases and J 4 bases, leaving 18 bases between the germline ends. CDR1 SGHKS and CDR2 YYEKEE come from the germline V gene (reference sequence). This chain's CDR3 is CASSRLDRGVYEQYF. The CDR3 DNA follows: TGTGCCAGCAGCCGCCTAGATAGAGGGGTTTACGAGCAGTACTTC.

This clonotype was seen ten or more times. This chain uses TRBV4-1 with TRBJ2-3; the match to TRBD2 covers 9 bases. The CDR3 runs 15 residues. The J segment lost 6 bases and the V segment lost 2 bases, leaving 6 bases of the junction unmatched. Germline V gene lookup returns CDR1 MGHRA and CDR2 YSYEKL. CDR3 residues: CASSQLGLAWDTQYF. DNA for the CDR3: TGCGCCAGCAGCCAATTAGGACTAGCGTGGGATACGCAGTATTTT.

This clonotype was seen at least ten times. The missing conserved phenylalanine or tryptophan at the end of this CDR3 makes a read error likely. The rearrangement uses TRBV6-2 or TRBV6-3 and TRBJ1-5; D remains unclear. The CDR3 totals 14 residues. Germline CDR1 is MNHEY and CDR2 is SVGEGT. Between the trimmed V and J ends, which lost 6 bases and 1 base, there was a span of 10 bases. The CDR3 DNA reads TGTGCCAGCAGAATATTGGGAAGCAATCAGCCCCAGCATTCT. Translation: CASRILGSNQPQHS.

The table lists this clonotype with many counts. J is TRBJ1-1 and V is TRBV11-2; unclear D gene. The V and J ends lost 5 bases and 8 bases respectively, with 9 bases between them. Germline CDR1 and CDR2: SGHAT and FQNNGV. The CDR3 has 11 amino acids. CDR3 DNA sequence: TGTGCCAGCAGCCGGGCCGGGGAAGCTTTCTTT. This codes for CASSRAGEAFF.

This clonotype has at least ten counts. The chain carries TRBV27 and TRBJ1-4, with TRBD1 matching 8 bases. The V gene end was trimmed by 5 bases and the J gene end by 8 bases; junction bases not matched to a gene: 10. CDR3 length: 15 amino acids. Germline V lookup: CDR1 MNHEY, CDR2 SMNVEV (reference sequence). The chain's CDR3 is CASSPTDRGREKLFF. The CDR3 coding sequence is TGTGCCAGCAGTCCGACCGACAGGGGAAGGGAAAAACTGTTTTTT.

This clonotype has ten or more counts. V gene TRBV6-2 or TRBV6-3 combines with J gene TRBJ2-4; D is possibly TRBD1 (6 bases). Looked up from germline, CDR1 is MNHEY and CDR2 is SVGEGT. V was pared by 5 bases and J by 3 bases, with 11 bases between. The CDR3 contains 14 residues. CDR3: CASSADRHKNIQYF. The DNA for the CDR3 is TGTGCCAGCAGTGCCGACAGGCACAAAAACATTCAGTACTTC.

This clonotype was recorded at least ten times. This chain uses TRBV4-1 with TRBJ1-1; 8 nucleotides match TRBD1. With V trimmed by 3 bases and J by 4 bases, 4 bases remained unmatched. This CDR3 has 14 amino acids. CDR1 and CDR2 from the germline V gene are MGHRA and YSYEKL. This chain's CDR3 is CASSQDRVATEAFF. For the CDR3, the DNA is TGCGCCAGCAGCCAGGACAGGGTGGCCACTGAAGCTTTCTTT.

The V gene is TRBV24-1, the J gene TRBJ1-1; a possible D gene is TRBD1 (5 bases). The CDR3 is 13 residues long. V dropped 9 bases and J dropped 7 bases, with 17 bases sitting between them. The germline gives CDR1 KGHDR, CDR2 SFDVKD. In DNA form, the CDR3 reads TGTGCCACCCCCAATAGGGGTAGGATTGAAGCTTTCTTT. It yields the protein CATPNRGRIEAFF.

This clonotype appeared a few times. The gene calls are TRBV20-1 and TRBJ2-1; 7 nucleotides match TRBD2. Germline V lookup: CDR1 DFQATT, CDR2 SNEGSKA (reference sequence). This CDR3 has 16 residues. Trimming cost V 1 base and J 0 bases; bases outside gene matches: 6. The CDR3 reads CSARGLAASSYNEQFF. The DNA for the CDR3 is TGCAGTGCTAGAGGACTAGCCGCGAGCTCCTACAATGAGCAGTTCTTC.

This clonotype was found a few times. A much larger clone differs by one base, so this may be a read error. The chain combines TRBV4-1 with TRBJ2-7, with 12 bases lining up with TRBD2. CDR1 is MGHRA and CDR2 is YSYEKL in the germline V gene. The CDR3 extends over 15 amino acids. The V segment lost 1 base and the J segment 5 bases; nucleotides outside the gene matches: 3. Here the CDR3 reads CASSQGASGRDEQYF. Written as DNA, the CDR3 is TGCGCCAGCAGCCAAGGGGCTAGCGGGAGGGACGAGCAGTACTTC.

This clonotype was detected many times. The chain joins TRBV7-9 to TRBJ2-2, with TRBD2 matching 16 bases. Per germline, CDR1 SEHNR and CDR2 FQNEAQ (reference sequence). J lost 4 bases, V lost 6 bases, and 11 bases had no gene match. The CDR3 runs to 19 residues. Here the CDR3 DNA reads TGTGCCAGCAGTTCAACGGGACTAGCGGGAGGGCCCATCACCGGGGAGCTGTTTTTT. Amino acids: CASSSTGLAGGPITGELFF. Full variable domain (missing parts from reference TRBV7-9 and TRBJ2-2): DTGVSQNPRHKITKRGQNVTFRCDPISEHNRLYWYRQTLGQGPEFLTYFQNEAQLEKSRLLSDRFSAERPKGSFSTLEIQRTEQGDSAMYLCASSSTGLAGGPITGELFFGEGSRLTVL.

This clonotype turned up a few times. V is TRBV10-3 and J is TRBJ2-1; D perhaps matches TRBD2 (6 bases). This CDR3 has 16 residues. The germline V gene has CDR1 ENHRY and CDR2 SYGVKD. V gave up 5 bases and J gave up 5 bases, with 19 bases separating them. The CDR3 region is CAISYVRLSGDNEQFF. The CDR3 region has the DNA TGTGCCATCAGTTATGTCCGGCTTAGCGGAGACAATGAGCAGTTCTTC.

On this clonotype itself: A much larger clonotype is one base distant, so this may be a read error. The CDR3 spells CAGSRTTYNEQFF. The CDR3 nucleotides are TGTGCCGGCAGCCGGACTACTTACAATGAGCAGTTCTTC. The chain has TRBV2 and TRBJ2-1; D is perhaps TRBD2 (6 bases). The CDR3 totals 13 residues. Germline V gene lookup returns CDR1 SNHLY and CDR2 FYNNEI.

V is TRBV29-1 and J is TRBJ2-7; no reliable D call. Looked up from germline, CDR1 is SQVTM and CDR2 is ANQGSEA. The CDR3 runs 11 residues. Trimming removed 2 bases from V and 3 bases from J, with 5 bases in between. CDR3 sequence (DNA): TGCAGCGTTGAATGGCTCTACGAGCAGTACTTC. This gives the protein CSVEWLYEQYF.

This clonotype appeared a few times. The rearrangement uses TRBV7-9 and TRBJ2-1; 12 nucleotides agree with TRBD2. Germline CDR1 reads SEHNR; CDR2 reads FQNEAQ (reference sequence). The junction had 8 bases not matched to a gene; V was cut back by 3 bases and J by 5 bases. The length of the CDR3 is 17 residues. The CDR3 here is CASSLGLAGHLNNEQFF. The DNA of the CDR3 is TGTGCCAGCAGCTTGGGACTAGCGGGCCACCTAAACAATGAGCAGTTCTTC.

On this clonotype itself: A read error may be the cause here, since a much bigger clone is one base away. This likely comes from a read error, as the CDR3 has no conserved phenylalanine or tryptophan at its end. The genes are TRBV27 and TRBJ2-3; D ambiguous. The CDR3 runs 15 residues. V shed 0 bases and J shed 6 bases, with 13 bases lying between them. Germline CDR1 is MNHEY and CDR2 is SMNVEV (reference sequence). CDR3 region: CASSLSGPDEDTQYS. For the CDR3, the DNA is TGTGCCAGCAGTTTATCTGGACCAGACGAGGATACGCAGTATTCT.

The CDR3: CASSPRPVRETQYF. In DNA form, the CDR3 reads TGTGCCAGCAGCCCCCGACCAGTAAGGGAGACCCAGTACTTC. The chain employs TRBV3-1 and TRBJ2-5; D not certain. This CDR3 spans 14 amino acids. The V and J ends lost 4 bases and 5 bases respectively, with 14 bases between them. In germline, CDR1 is LGHDT, CDR2 YNNKEL (reference sequence).

About this clonotype: One end of the junction does not line up with germline, which may come from a read error. The V and J genes are TRBV7-6 and TRBJ2-7; D unresolved. Germline V gene data show CDR1 as SGHVS and CDR2 as FNYEAQ. The CDR3 is made up of 13 amino acids. The CDR3 nucleotides are TGTGCCGGCAGCTTCGGTGGGGCCTACGAGCAGTACTTC. Protein: CAGSFGGAYEQYF.

The chain is built from TRBV5-1 and TRBJ2-1; no clear D. The germline V gene has CDR1 SGHRS and CDR2 YFSETQ. The length of the CDR3 is 16 residues. Trimming removed 3 bases from V and 9 bases from J, with 22 bases in between. This chain's CDR3 is CASSSRTVLIESEQFF. DNA of the CDR3: TGCGCCAGCAGCTCCCGCACCGTACTAATAGAGAGTGAGCAGTTCTTC.

This clonotype has at least ten counts. This chain uses TRBV6-2 or TRBV6-3 with TRBJ1-5, with no clear D. The CDR3 has 14 residues. V was trimmed by 3 bases and J by 4 bases, leaving 10 bases between them. Germline V CDR1 and CDR2: MNHEY, SVGEGT. CDR3 nucleotides: TGTGCCAGCAGTTATCTGAGAGCTAATCAGCCCCAGCATTTT. This codes for CASSYLRANQPQHF.

This clonotype has only a few counts. The chain employs TRBV12-3 or TRBV12-4 and TRBJ2-7; TRBD1 is a possible D gene (6 bases). The CDR3 contains 16 residues. Trimming took off 3 bases at V and 0 bases at J, with 15 bases between the two ends. The CDR3, as DNA: TGTGCCAGCAGTTTTCTGCCCTGGACAGACTCCTACGAGCAGTACTTC. Its translation: CASSFLPWTDSYEQYF.